A selection of T cell receptor beta chains follows, all from one sample in a study of shared clonotypes between healthy human individuals. Method: immunoSEQ multiplex PCR; TCRdb's copy keeps in-frame clones and lacks some. The profile shows about 2.1 million clones, just under 95% of them singletons. Sequencing used naive CD8+ T cells from PBMCs. The receptor set was obtained from a young man in good health. Some clones in this sample may be carry-over from other donors' samples. Both conserved end residues are part of each CDR3. Each record gives: CDR3 DNA, CDR3 protein, clone size, D gene, J gene, V gene. The D gene is left open where the match is weak. The listing skips clone size in some rows; elsewhere it reads once, few, many or a size class.

TGTGCCAGCAGTTACCTGAACAGGGGAAATGGCTACACCTTC,CASSYLNRGNGYTF,.,TRBD1,TRBJ1-2,TRBV6-5
TGTGCCAGCAGTCAGGATAAGACGGAAAGCATGCAAGAGACCCAGTACTTC,CASSQDKTESMQETQYF,.,.,TRBJ2-5,TRBV28
TGTGCCTGGAGTGTATTTGGACAGGGGGAGGGTCAGCCCCAGCATTTT,CAWSVFGQGEGQPQHF,.,TRBD1,TRBJ1-5,TRBV30
TGTGCCAGCAGGGGCGACAGGGCCAGTGGCTACACCTTC,CASRGDRASGYTF,.,TRBD1,TRBJ1-2,TRBV28
TGTGCCAGCAGTCCCCGTGGGGTGGGAGCCCACGAGCAGTACTTC,CASSPRGVGAHEQYF,.,.,TRBJ2-7,TRBV27
TGTGCCAGCAGCGAGGATCTTGTGGGTGAGCAGTACTTC,CASSEDLVGEQYF,.,.,TRBJ2-7,TRBV7-9
TGTGCCAGCAGTTTATTTTTGGGTATGGGCACTGAAGCTTTCTTT,CASSLFLGMGTEAFF,.,.,TRBJ1-1,TRBV27
TGTGCCAGCAGTTTATCGGGCAGGTTAAGCAATCAGCCCCAGCATTTT,CASSLSGRLSNQPQHF,.,.,TRBJ1-5,TRBV27
TGTGCCAGTAGTCTCGGGACTAGCGGCACAGATACGCAGTATTTT,CASSLGTSGTDTQYF,.,TRBD2,TRBJ2-3,TRBV19
TGCAGCGTTGTAGACAGCGGGTATGGCTACACCTTC,CSVVDSGYGYTF,.,.,TRBJ1-2,TRBV29-1
TGTGCCAGCACCGAAGGCGGGACACCGACCTACGAGCAGTACTTC,CASTEGGTPTYEQYF,.,.,TRBJ2-7,TRBV6-6
TGTGCCAGCAGCTTAACTGAAGCTTTCTTT,CASSLTEAFF,few,.,TRBJ1-1,TRBV7-9
TGTGCCAGCAACTCCCCCGGGACGGAAGAGACCCAGTACTTC,CASNSPGTEETQYF,few,.,TRBJ2-5,TRBV28
TGTGCCAGCAGTTTATTTAGGGCTAACACTGAAGCTTTCTTT,CASSLFRANTEAFF,.,.,TRBJ1-1,TRBV28
TGTGCCAGCAGTTTACTCGCGGGAGAGGGCACAGATACGCAGTATTTT,CASSLLAGEGTDTQYF,.,TRBD2,TRBJ2-3,TRBV27
TGTGCCAGTAGTATAGATACCGACAGTGATGGCTACACCTTC,CASSIDTDSDGYTF,.,.,TRBJ1-2,TRBV19
TGTGCCAGCAGCCAGGGGCTAGCTGGCTACGAGCAGTACTTC,CASSQGLAGYEQYF,once,.,TRBJ2-7,TRBV16
TGTGCCAGCAGTTTAGACAGGGGGCTAGTAAATGAGCAGTTCTTC,CASSLDRGLVNEQFF,.,TRBD1,TRBJ2-1,TRBV27
TGTGCCAGCTCACCACCGAGCTACGGGACAGGGATTTACAATGAGCAGTTCTTC,CASSPPSYGTGIYNEQFF,.,TRBD1,TRBJ2-1,TRBV18
TGTGCCAGCAGTTTATCGGGTCAGGGAGGCTACGAGCAGTACTTC,CASSLSGQGGYEQYF,.,.,TRBJ2-7,TRBV27
TGTGCCAGCAGCCAAGAAGGTGAGGGAGAGCAAGAGACCCAGTACTTC,CASSQEGEGEQETQYF,.,.,TRBJ2-5,TRBV14
TGTGCCAGCTCACCCCCGCTAACAGGGATGAACACTGAAGCTTTCTTT,CASSPPLTGMNTEAFF,few,.,TRBJ1-1,TRBV18
TGTGCCAGCAAACATCCAGGGTTTGGAGAGACCCAGTACTTC,CASKHPGFGETQYF,.,.,TRBJ2-5,TRBV5-8
TGTGCCAGCAGCCCCCCCGCCACCGGGGAGCTGTTTTTT,CASSPPATGELFF,.,.,TRBJ2-2,TRBV7-3
TGTGCCAGCAGCGGAAACCGGGACTCCCCACGAAGGGCCGGGGAGCTGTTTTTT,CASSGNRDSPRRAGELFF,.,.,TRBJ2-2,TRBV9
TGTGCCAGCAGCTACGAGAGAGAGGGGTTCTCCTATGGCTACACCTTC,CASSYEREGFSYGYTF,.,.,TRBJ1-2,TRBV5-4
TGCAGCGTTGAGAATGCAGGGGCGAGCACTGAAGCTTTCTTT,CSVENAGASTEAFF,.,.,TRBJ1-1,TRBV29-1
TGTGCCAGCAGCGTAGCAGGGGGCGGTGGCTACACCTTC,CASSVAGGGGYTF,.,TRBD1,TRBJ1-2,TRBV9
TGTGCCAGCAGCCCGCGGGCGCGGGAGGGCCTCTACGAGCAGTACTTC,CASSPRAREGLYEQYF,.,TRBD2,TRBJ2-7,TRBV13
TGCGCCAGCAGCTTTCACAGGGGGACCCCTATGAACACTGAAGCTTTCTTT,CASSFHRGTPMNTEAFF,.,TRBD1,TRBJ1-1,TRBV5-1